This section outlines one TCR beta chain sequence together with its context. Its target is not known. The CDR3 carries no conserved terminal phenylalanine or tryptophan, so it likely arises from a read error. The V gene's germline CDR1 is SGHDT and CDR2 YYEEEE. The CDR3 is made up of 15 amino acids. The V gene end was trimmed by 6 bases and the J gene end by 1 base; junction bases not matched to a gene: 7. Using a constant-region primer together with ProtoScript II reverse transcriptase, TCR beta cDNA was made from 450 to 600 ng of total RNA. Slightly modified ARM-PCR served as the procedure for the TCR beta libraries. These libraries came from three rounds of nested multiplex PCR. TRBV1-TRBV30 forward primers paired with a C-beta reverse primer were used in the first two PCR rounds, which ran roughly 9 cycles each. Each CDR3 protein is one row after TCRdb ran MiXCR on the multiplex PCR reads. The table lists 22,000 or so distinct CDR3 sequences, approximately 80% of them singletons, with less than 40% in the top ten.

The sample belongs to a study of tumor-infiltrating lymphocytes in primary liver carcinoma. Overall study context: Donors had hepatocellular carcinoma or combined HCC and intrahepatic cholangiocarcinoma. Study-wide points: Tumors reached a significantly greater top-250-clone fraction than blood did (p = 0.039).

Both RNA and DNA were isolated together from around 20-30 mg of bulk tissue that had not been sorted. Patients carried chronic HBV infection without prior treatment. The clonotype comes from a woman aged 25 to 45 with primary liver carcinoma and hepatitis B virus infection. The rearrangement uses TRBV5-6 and TRBJ1-3; 7 nucleotides agree with TRBD1. Sequenced sample: liver tumor tissue from sampling region 2. Subset meaning: tumor region T2, inferior pole. CDR3 DNA sequence: TGTGCCAGCAACGCCGGGACAGTGTCTGGAAACACCATATATCTT. Protein product: CASNAGTVSGNTIYL.